This T cell receptor beta chain was documented in a study of T cell changes during pregnancy in multiple sclerosis. Method: immunoSEQ multiplex PCR; TCRdb's copy keeps in-frame clones and lacks some. The profile shows around 95,000 clones, about 91% of them singletons. Trimming removed 8 bases from V and 4 bases from J; junction bases left unmatched: 12. The germline V gene has CDR1 MDHEN and CDR2 SYDVKM. This CDR3 has 17 amino acids. This clonotype originated in a female donor in good health, enrolled as a control in a pregnancy study. V usage is TRBV28 and J usage is TRBJ2-6; TRBD1 aligns across 9 bases. The sequences come from peripheral blood, collected after pregnancy. The CDR3 nucleotides read TGTGCCAGCTTATCGGGACAGGGCCTAACCGGGGCCAACGTCCTGACTTTC. Amino acids: CASLSGQGLTGANVLTF.